What follows describes a single T cell receptor (beta chain). Germline V CDR1 and CDR2: SGHRS, YFSETQ. Trimming removed 0 bases from V and 9 bases from J, with 13 bases in between. There are 15 residues in the CDR3. The method was immunoSEQ multiplex PCR; TCRdb's version includes in-frame clones alone and lacks a portion of them. The table includes around 100,000 clones, 81% detected once. These data come from a study of radiotherapy plus CTLA-4 blockade in lung cancer. The TCR was taken from a human donor with non-small cell lung cancer that progressed on radiotherapy plus ipilimumab. Some clones in this sample may be carry-over from other donors' samples. The source material was peripheral blood, sampled from a patient treated with radiotherapy plus ipilimumab. The rearrangement joins TRBV5-1 to TRBJ1-6; TRBD1 is a possible D gene (6 bases). The CDR3 here is CASSLEGTFGSPLHF. The DNA for the CDR3 is TGCGCCAGCAGCTTGGAGGGGACATTTGGTTCACCCCTCCACTTT.